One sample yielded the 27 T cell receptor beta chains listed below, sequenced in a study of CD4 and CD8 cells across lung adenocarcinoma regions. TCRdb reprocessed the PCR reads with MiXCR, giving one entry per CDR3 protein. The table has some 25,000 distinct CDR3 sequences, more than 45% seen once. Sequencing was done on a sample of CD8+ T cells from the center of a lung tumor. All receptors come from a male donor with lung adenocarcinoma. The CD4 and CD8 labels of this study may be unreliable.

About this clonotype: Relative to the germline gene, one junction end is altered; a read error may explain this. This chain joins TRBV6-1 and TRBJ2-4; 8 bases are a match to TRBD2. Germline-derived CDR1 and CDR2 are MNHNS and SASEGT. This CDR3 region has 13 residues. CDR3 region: CARGAGGKDTQYF. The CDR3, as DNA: TGTGCCAGGGGGGCGGGAGGCAAAGACACGCAGTATTTC.

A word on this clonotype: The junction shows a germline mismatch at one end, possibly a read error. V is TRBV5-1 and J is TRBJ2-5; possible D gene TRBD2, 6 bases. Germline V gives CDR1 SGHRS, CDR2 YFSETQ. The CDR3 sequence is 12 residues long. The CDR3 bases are TGCGCCAGCAGCTTGTATCGGGAGATCCAGTACTTC. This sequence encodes CASSLYREIQYF.

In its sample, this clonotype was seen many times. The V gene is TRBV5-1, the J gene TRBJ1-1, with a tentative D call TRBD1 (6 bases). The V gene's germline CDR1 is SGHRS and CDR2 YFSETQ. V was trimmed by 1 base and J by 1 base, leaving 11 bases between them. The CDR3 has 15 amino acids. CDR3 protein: CASSLLGAWNTEAFF. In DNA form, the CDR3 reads TGCGCCAGCAGCTTGTTGGGGGCCTGGAACACTGAAGCTTTCTTT. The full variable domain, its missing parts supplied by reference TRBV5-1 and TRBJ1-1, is KAGVTQTPRYLIKTRGQQVTLSCSPISGHRSVSWYQQTPGQGLQFLFEYFSETQRNKGNFPGRFSGRQFSNSRSEMNVSTLELGDSALYLCASSLLGAWNTEAFFGQGTRLTVV.

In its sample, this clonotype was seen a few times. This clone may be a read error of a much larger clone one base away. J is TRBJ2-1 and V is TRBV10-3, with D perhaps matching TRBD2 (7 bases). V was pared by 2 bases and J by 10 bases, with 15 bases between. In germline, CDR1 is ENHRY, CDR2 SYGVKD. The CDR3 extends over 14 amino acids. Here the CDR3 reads CAISEGGGAYEQFF. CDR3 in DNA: TGTGCCATCAGTGAGGGGGGGGGGGCCTACGAGCAGTTCTTC.

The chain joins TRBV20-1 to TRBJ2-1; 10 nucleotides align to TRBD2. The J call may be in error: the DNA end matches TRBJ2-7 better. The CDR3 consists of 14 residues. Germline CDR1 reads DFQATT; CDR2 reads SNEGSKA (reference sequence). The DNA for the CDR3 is TGCAGTGCTAGAAGCCCTAGCGGGGGCTACGAGCAGTACTTC. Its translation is CSARSPSGGYEQYF.

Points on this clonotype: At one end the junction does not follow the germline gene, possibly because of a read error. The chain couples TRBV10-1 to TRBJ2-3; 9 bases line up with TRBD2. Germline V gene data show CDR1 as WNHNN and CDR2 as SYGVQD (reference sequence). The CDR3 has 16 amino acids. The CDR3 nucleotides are TGCGCCAGCAGTTTTAGCGGGAGAGGGAACACAGGGGCGCAGTTTTTT. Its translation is CASSFSGRGNTGAQFF.

CDR3 region: CARLGGRAQKIQYF. Written as DNA, the CDR3 is TGCGCGAGGCTCGGGGGGCGGGCCCAAAAGATCCAGTACTTC. The chain carries TRBV10-2 and TRBJ2-4; tentatively, D is TRBD2 (7 bases). The CDR3 is 14 residues long. Germline V CDR1 and CDR2: WSHSY, SAAADI.

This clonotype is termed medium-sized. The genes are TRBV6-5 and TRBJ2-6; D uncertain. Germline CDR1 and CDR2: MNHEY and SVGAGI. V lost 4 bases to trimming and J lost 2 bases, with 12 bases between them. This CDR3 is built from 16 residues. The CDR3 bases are TGTGCCAGCAGTTCCTCCGATCTTCCTGGGGCCAACGTCCTGACTTTC. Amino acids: CASSSSDLPGANVLTF.

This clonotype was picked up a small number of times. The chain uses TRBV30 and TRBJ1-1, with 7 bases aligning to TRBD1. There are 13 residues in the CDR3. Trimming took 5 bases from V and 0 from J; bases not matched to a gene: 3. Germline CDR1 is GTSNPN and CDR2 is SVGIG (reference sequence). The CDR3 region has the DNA TGTGCCTGGGAGGGGGCTGTGAACACTGAAGCTTTCTTT. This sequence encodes CAWEGAVNTEAFF.

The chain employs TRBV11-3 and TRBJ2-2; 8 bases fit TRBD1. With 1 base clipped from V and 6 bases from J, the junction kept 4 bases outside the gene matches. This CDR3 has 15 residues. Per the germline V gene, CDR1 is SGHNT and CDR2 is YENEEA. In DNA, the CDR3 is TGTGCCAGCAGCTTAGGGGCAGGGGGCCCCGGGGAGCTGTTTTTT. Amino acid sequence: CASSLGAGGPGELFF.

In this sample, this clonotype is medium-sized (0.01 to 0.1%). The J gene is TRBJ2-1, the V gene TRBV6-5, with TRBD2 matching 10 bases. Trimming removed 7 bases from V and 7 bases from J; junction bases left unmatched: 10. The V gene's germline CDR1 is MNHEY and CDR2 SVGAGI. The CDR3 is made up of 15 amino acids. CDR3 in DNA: TGTGCCAGCACCCTAAGCGGGAGGGAAACTAATGAGCAGTTCTTC. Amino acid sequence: CASTLSGRETNEQFF.

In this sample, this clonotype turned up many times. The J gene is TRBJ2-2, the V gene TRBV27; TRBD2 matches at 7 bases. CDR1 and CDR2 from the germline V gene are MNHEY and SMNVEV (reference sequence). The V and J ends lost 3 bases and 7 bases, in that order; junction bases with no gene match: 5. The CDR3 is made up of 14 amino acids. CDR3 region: CASSLGGGIGELFF. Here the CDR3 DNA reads TGTGCCAGCAGTTTGGGGGGGGGTATCGGGGAGCTGTTTTTT.

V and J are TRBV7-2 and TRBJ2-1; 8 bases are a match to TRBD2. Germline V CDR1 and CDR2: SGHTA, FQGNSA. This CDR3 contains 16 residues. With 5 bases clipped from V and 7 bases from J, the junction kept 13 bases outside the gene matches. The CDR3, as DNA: TGTGCCAGCAGCCCGACGGGAGGGGGGGCGCATAATGAGCAGTTCTTC. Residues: CASSPTGGGAHNEQFF.

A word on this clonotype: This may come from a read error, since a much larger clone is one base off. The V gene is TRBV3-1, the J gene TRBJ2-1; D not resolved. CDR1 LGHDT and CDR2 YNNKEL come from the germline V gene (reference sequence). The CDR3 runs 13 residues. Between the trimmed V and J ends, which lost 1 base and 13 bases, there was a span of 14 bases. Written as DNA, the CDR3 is TGTGCCAGCAGCCAAGGCCGGAAAGAGACCCAGTTCTTC. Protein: CASSQGRKETQFF.

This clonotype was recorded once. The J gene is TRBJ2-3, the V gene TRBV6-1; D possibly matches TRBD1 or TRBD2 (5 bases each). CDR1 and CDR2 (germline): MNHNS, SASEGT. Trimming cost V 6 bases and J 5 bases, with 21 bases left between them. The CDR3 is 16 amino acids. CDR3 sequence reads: CASRGAGARVGDTQYF. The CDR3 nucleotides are TGTGCCAGCAGGGGAGCCGGGGCCCGGGTTGGAGATACGCAGTATTTT.

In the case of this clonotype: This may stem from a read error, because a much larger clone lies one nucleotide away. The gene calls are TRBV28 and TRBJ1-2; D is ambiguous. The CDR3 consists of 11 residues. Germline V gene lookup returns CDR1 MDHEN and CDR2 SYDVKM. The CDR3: CASSFEYGSTF. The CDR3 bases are TGTGCCAGCAGTTTTGAGTATGGCTCCACCTTC.

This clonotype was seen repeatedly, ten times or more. The CDR3 DNA sequence: TGTGCCAGCAGGGAGACAGTGGATAGCAATCAGCCCCAGCATTTT. It encodes CASRETVDSNQPQHF. This sequence joins TRBV6-1 and TRBJ1-5, with D tentatively TRBD1 (5 bases). The CDR3 sequence is 15 residues long. Germline CDR1 MNHNS, CDR2 SASEGT. Trimming took off 6 bases at V and 0 bases at J, with 12 bases between the two ends.

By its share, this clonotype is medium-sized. The CDR3 loop is CASIVGTSSYNEQFF. CDR3 in DNA: TGTGCCAGCATAGTAGGGACTAGCTCCTACAATGAGCAGTTCTTC. The genes are TRBV6-6 and TRBJ2-1; 8 bases fit TRBD2. This CDR3 comprises 15 residues. CDR1 and CDR2 (germline): MNHNY, SVGAGI (reference sequence). Trimming removed 7 bases from V and 0 bases from J; junction bases left unmatched: 5.

CDR3 loop: CASSGPGGRVRETQYF. As DNA, the CDR3 is TGTGCCAGCAGTGGGCCCGGGGGCCGGGTTCGGGAGACCCAGTACTTC. This chain links TRBV6-1 with TRBJ2-3; D is possibly TRBD1 or TRBD2 (6 bases each). The last part of the DNA fits TRBJ2-5 better; the J call may be wrong. The germline CDR1 and CDR2 sequences are MNHNS and SASEGT. CDR3 length equals 16 residues.

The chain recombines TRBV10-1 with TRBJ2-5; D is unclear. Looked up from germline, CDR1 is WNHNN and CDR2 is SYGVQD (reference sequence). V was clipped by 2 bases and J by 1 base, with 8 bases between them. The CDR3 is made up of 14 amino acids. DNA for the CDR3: TGCGCCAGCAGTGAGAGTACGATCCAAGAGACCCAGTACTTC. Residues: CASSESTIQETQYF.

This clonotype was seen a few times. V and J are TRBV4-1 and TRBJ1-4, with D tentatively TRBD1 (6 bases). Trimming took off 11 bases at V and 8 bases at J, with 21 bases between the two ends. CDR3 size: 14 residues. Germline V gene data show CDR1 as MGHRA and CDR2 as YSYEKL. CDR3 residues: CACRRAGAREKLFF. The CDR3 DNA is TGCGCCTGCCGCAGGGCAGGGGCCCGAGAAAAACTGTTTTTT.

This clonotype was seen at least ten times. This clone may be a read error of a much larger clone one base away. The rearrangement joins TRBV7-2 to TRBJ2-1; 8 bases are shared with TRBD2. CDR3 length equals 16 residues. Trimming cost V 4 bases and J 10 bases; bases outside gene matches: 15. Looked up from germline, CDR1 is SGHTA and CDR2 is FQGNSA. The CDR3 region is CASSSRPAGDSYEQFF. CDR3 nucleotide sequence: TGTGCCAGCAGCTCTAGACCAGCGGGGGACTCCTACGAGCAGTTCTTC. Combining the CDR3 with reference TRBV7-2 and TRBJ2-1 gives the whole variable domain GAGVSQSPSNKVTEKGKDVELRCDPISGHTALYWYRQSLGQGLEFLIYFQGNSAPDKSGLPSDRFSAERTGGSVSTLTIQRTQQEDSAVYLCASSSRPAGDSYEQFFGPGTRLTVL.

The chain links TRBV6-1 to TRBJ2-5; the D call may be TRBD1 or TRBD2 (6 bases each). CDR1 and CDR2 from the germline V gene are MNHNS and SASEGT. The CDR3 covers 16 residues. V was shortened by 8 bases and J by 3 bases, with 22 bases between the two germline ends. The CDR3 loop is CASGEVGGRDKETQYF. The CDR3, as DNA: TGTGCCAGCGGGGAGGTCGGGGGCCGCGACAAAGAGACCCAGTACTTC.

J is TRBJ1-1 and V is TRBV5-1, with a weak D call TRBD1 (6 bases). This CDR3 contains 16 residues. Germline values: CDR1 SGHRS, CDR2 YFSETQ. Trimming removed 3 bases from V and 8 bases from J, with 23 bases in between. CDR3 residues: CASSSYDRTALKEAFF. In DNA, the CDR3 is TGCGCCAGCAGCTCTTACGACAGGACAGCCCTCAAAGAAGCTTTCTTT.

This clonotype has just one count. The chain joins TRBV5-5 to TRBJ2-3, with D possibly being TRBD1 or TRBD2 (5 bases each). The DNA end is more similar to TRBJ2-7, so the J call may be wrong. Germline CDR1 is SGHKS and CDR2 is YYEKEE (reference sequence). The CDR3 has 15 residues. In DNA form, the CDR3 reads TGTGCCAGCAGCTTGGGGGGGTGTGCCACAGATACGCAGTACTTC. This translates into CASSLGGCATDTQYF.

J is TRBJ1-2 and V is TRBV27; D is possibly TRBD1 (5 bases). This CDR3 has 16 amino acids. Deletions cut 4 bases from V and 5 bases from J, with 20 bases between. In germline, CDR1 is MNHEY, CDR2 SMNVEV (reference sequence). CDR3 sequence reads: CASSSGSRGGWYGYTF. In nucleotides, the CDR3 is TGTGCCAGCAGTTCCGGGTCGAGGGGTGGGTGGTATGGCTACACCTTC.

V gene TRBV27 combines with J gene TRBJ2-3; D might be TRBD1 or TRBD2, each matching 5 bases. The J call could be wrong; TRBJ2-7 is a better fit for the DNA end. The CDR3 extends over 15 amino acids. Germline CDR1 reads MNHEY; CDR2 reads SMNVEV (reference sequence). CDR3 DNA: TGTGCCGCGGGTCTTGGGGGACGTGGCCCAGATACGCAGTACTTC. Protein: CAAGLGGRGPDTQYF.